The 2 T cell receptor beta chains presented below share a single source sample, sequenced in a study of early T cells in non-severe SARS-CoV-2 infection. TCRdb recomputed calls from the 5' RACE reads with MiXCR, one row per CDR3 protein. The table lists some 80,000 distinct CDR3 sequences, approximately 13% of them singletons. The specimen sequenced was whole blood. All receptors come from an adult who was a healthcare worker with PCR-confirmed SARS-CoV-2 infection or an uninfected control (not recorded which).

This clonotype showed up just a few times. The CDR3 is CASSYIIWGSGGELFF. The CDR3 DNA sequence: TGTGCCAGCAGTTACATTATCTGGGGATCGGGCGGGGAGCTGTTTTTT. V and J are TRBV6-5 and TRBJ2-2; the D is unclear. This CDR3 region has 16 residues. The germline V gene encodes CDR1 MNHEY and CDR2 SVGAGI. Trimming removed 2 bases at V and 7 bases at J, with 17 bases between.

This clonotype has more than one count but fewer than ten. V usage is TRBV7-8 and J usage is TRBJ1-1; 7 nucleotides line up with TRBD1. This CDR3 region has 15 residues. Germline CDR1 is SGHVS and CDR2 is FQNEAQ. Trimming took 1 base from V and 2 from J; bases not matched to a gene: 4. For the CDR3, the DNA is TGTGCCAGCAGCTTAGACGGGACAGACAACACTGAAGCTTTCTTT. This encodes CASSLDGTDNTEAFF.